This is a list of T cell receptor beta chains from one sample in a study of blood T cell repertoires in COVID-19. The method was immunoSEQ multiplex PCR; TCRdb's version includes in-frame clones alone and lacks a portion of them. Counted here are around 200,000 clones, approximately 88% occurring once; the ten biggest clones make up around 3.5%. Source material: PBMCs or T cells enriched from blood (not recorded which). Receptors originate from a woman aged 25 to 45 who had recovered from COVID-19. CDR3s include the opening cysteine and the closing phenylalanine or tryptophan. Clone sizes are given selectively: once, few, many, or a class where the clone is expanded.

V gene	clone size	CDR3 protein
TRBV6-9	many	CASSYSDRANTGELFF
TRBV27	-	CASSYGTVRSYEQYF
TRBV9	few	CASSGYSTDTQYF
TRBV27	-	CASSLTRPGELFF
TRBV11-3	-	CASSLRRGANTGELFF
TRBV6-5	once	CASTEATTNYGYTF
TRBV12-3/TRBV12-4	-	CASSLTWAEAFF
TRBV25-1	-	CASSPRSQRNTEAFF
TRBV7-2	-	CASSLRGRADPYEQYF
TRBV6-5	-	CASSRVGTEAFF
TRBV10-3	-	CATRQGNSNQPQHF